The clone carrying this T cell receptor (beta chain) appeared many times. The sample comes from a study of regulatory T cells in long-lasting Graves disease. Indicated time point: newly diagnosed GD, antithyroid drugs for less than 3 months. Isolated PBMC RNA provided the starting material for the TCR library. This CDR3 has 13 residues. V was cut by 4 bases and J by 1 base, with 8 bases left in between. Germline CDR1 is SGHRS and CDR2 is YFSETQ. Investigators prepared the TCR beta libraries by applying iRepertoire HTBI primers and Arm-PCR of CDR3 regions. MiXCR, applied by TCRdb to the multiplex PCR reads, yields one record per CDR3 protein. Of under 700,000 distinct CDR3 sequences in the sample, 16% were seen once. This sample was shared with a second study, whose subject was T cells in Graves' hyperthyroidism and ophthalmopathy.

This sequence joins TRBV5-1 and TRBJ1-1; D is undetermined. The sequencing used peripheral blood mononuclear cells (PBMCs), collected at new diagnosis, from a patient treated with antithyroid drugs. This receptor was identified in a woman aged 40-65 years with Graves disease. The CDR3 DNA sequence: TGCGCCAGCAGCATGGACGCGAACACTGAAGCTTTCTTT. This codes for CASSMDANTEAFF.